This TCR beta chain came from a study of T cell changes during pregnancy in multiple sclerosis. The CDR3 consists of 15 residues. Germline CDR1 SGHNT, CDR2 YYREEE (reference sequence). Trimming took 4 bases from V and 2 from J; bases not matched to a gene: 8. Method: immunoSEQ multiplex PCR; TCRdb's copy keeps in-frame clones and lacks some. The profile shows 20,000 to 25,000 clones, about 89% of them singletons. This chain joins TRBV5-4 and TRBJ1-2; 7 bases are shared with TRBD1. The sample was CD8+ T cells from peripheral blood mononuclear cells, taken in the first trimester of pregnancy. This sequence originates from a female donor in good health, enrolled as a control in a pregnancy study. The CDR3 loop is CASSLAGGSNYGYTF. DNA of the CDR3: TGTGCCAGCAGCCTGGCAGGGGGGAGCAACTATGGCTACACCTTC.